This T cell receptor (beta chain) was sequenced for a study of cytomegalovirus exposure and HLA in healthy donors. Overall study results and limits: Evidence from a later analysis indicated that most CMV-associated TCR beta chains looked HLA-restricted. HLA alleles were associated with around 17,000 TCR beta sequences in a later analysis at 0.05 false discovery rate. Per a prior analysis, the majority of TCR beta V segments were productive roughly 87% or roughly 30% of the time.

For this clone: Its antigen is not identified.

Germline V CDR1 and CDR2: SGHTA, FQGNSA. V lost 6 bases to trimming and J lost 3 bases, with 18 bases between them. The CDR3 is 15 residues long. Researchers ran the PCR with 60 Vbeta and 13 Jbeta primers. Clones were sequenced by immunoSEQ multiplex PCR, and TCRdb holds only the in-frame ones, with some missing. The repertoire has approximately 150,000 clones, roughly 80% of them found once; the top ten carry roughly 4%. Unrecorded immune exposure was likely among donors, who were nominally healthy when sampled. The genes are TRBV7-2 and TRBJ2-7, with D maybe TRBD2 (5 bases). Material for sequencing was PBMCs. The source is a human donor in good health. Here the CDR3 reads CASRKGRSVNYEQYF. DNA of the CDR3: TGTGCCAGCAGAAAGGGCCGTAGCGTGAACTACGAGCAGTACTTC.